The 9 T cell receptor beta chains below all came from one sample that was sequenced in a study of cytomegalovirus exposure and HLA in healthy donors. The data were produced by immunoSEQ multiplex PCR, yet TCRdb's version contains in-frame clones alone and is incomplete. The data show about 73,000 clones, 85% to 95% seen once. Material for sequencing was PBMCs. These receptors were collected from a young woman in good health and CMV-seronegative.

The chain carries TRBV7-3 and TRBJ2-7, with TRBD2 identical over 7 bases. The CDR3 is 15 amino acids. The V and J ends lost 4 bases and 0 bases, in that order; junction bases with no gene match: 6. CDR1 is SGHTA and CDR2 is FQGTGA in the germline V gene. The CDR3: CASSWDSGFSYEQYF. The CDR3 DNA follows: TGTGCCAGCAGCTGGGATAGCGGGTTCTCCTACGAGCAGTACTTC.

This clone was seen more than once but under ten times. This chain joins TRBV5-6 and TRBJ2-1, with 8 bases matching TRBD2. Trimming took 1 base from V and 2 from J; bases not matched to a gene: 2. Germline CDR1 SGHDT, CDR2 YYEEEE. This CDR3 is 15 amino acids long. CDR3 bases: TGTGCCAGCAGCTTGTGGCGGGAGGCCTACAATGAGCAGTTCTTC. This gives the protein CASSLWREAYNEQFF.

In the case of this clone: Mismatch with germline at one junction end may stem from a read error. The chain combines TRBV6-1 with TRBJ2-1; 7 bases match TRBD1. CDR1 is MNHNS and CDR2 is SASEGT in the germline V gene. This CDR3 comprises 11 residues. The CDR3 sequence is CASSEMDRTLF. The DNA for the CDR3 is TGTGCCAGCAGTGAGATGGACAGGACGCTCTTC.

The chain employs TRBV28 and TRBJ2-7; TRBD2 agrees at 15 bases. The germline gives CDR1 MDHEN, CDR2 SYDVKM. J was trimmed by 6 bases and V by 8 bases; bases with no gene match: 11. The CDR3 length is 16 residues. CDR3 amino acids: CASRTSGRDTVREQYF. For the CDR3, the DNA is TGTGCCAGCCGGACTAGCGGGAGGGATACTGTACGCGAGCAGTACTTC.

The V call is TRBV6-1, the J call TRBJ1-1; 9 nucleotides line up with TRBD1. The CDR3 is made up of 14 amino acids. Trimming at V came to 7 bases and at J to 6 bases, leaving 9 bases not matched to a gene. Germline-derived CDR1 and CDR2 are MNHNS and SASEGT. The CDR3 DNA reads as TGTGCCAGCACCCGTTGGGACAGGGCCGCTGAAGCTTTCTTT. Its translation: CASTRWDRAAEAFF.

V usage is TRBV29-1 and J usage is TRBJ1-1; 10 bases map to TRBD1. The CDR3 is 16 residues long. Germline V lookup: CDR1 SQVTM, CDR2 ANQGSEA. Trimming at V came to 0 bases and at J to 4 bases, leaving 8 bases not matched to a gene. The DNA for the CDR3 is TGCAGCGTTGAAGAAGGGGACAGGGGATCGGGCACTGAAGCTTTCTTT. It codes for CSVEEGDRGSGTEAFF.

The gene calls are TRBV10-3 and TRBJ1-2; 7 bases line up with TRBD1. The CDR3 sequence is 16 residues long. CDR1 is ENHRY, CDR2 SYGVKD, per germline. The junction had 14 bases not matched to a gene; V was cut back by 4 bases and J by 6 bases. CDR3 loop: CAISVQDRVGNHGYTF. CDR3 nucleotides: TGTGCCATCAGTGTACAAGACAGGGTAGGGAATCATGGCTACACCTTC.

The chain couples TRBV29-1 to TRBJ2-5; tentatively, D is TRBD2 (6 bases). Germline CDR1 SQVTM, CDR2 ANQGSEA. The CDR3 loop spans 13 amino acids. With 1 base removed from V and 5 bases from J, the gap between germline ends came to 11 bases. In DNA, the CDR3 is TGCAGCGTTGAAGTGGGGGGAAAGGAGACCCAGTACTTC. This codes for CSVEVGGKETQYF.

The chain employs TRBV9 and TRBJ2-7; 13 bases agree with TRBD2. V lost 4 bases, J lost 5 bases, and 6 bases stayed unmatched. Germline CDR1 reads SGDLS; CDR2 reads YYNGEE. This CDR3 has 15 amino acids. CDR3 amino acids: CASSPRTSGSNEQYF. CDR3 nucleotides: TGTGCCAGCAGCCCCCGGACTAGCGGGAGCAACGAGCAGTACTTC.